This T cell receptor (beta chain) was observed in a study of shared clonotypes between healthy human individuals. Sequenced by immunoSEQ multiplex PCR; TCRdb stores in-frame clones only, minus some. Of 2 million to 2.5 million clones listed, 90% to 95% were seen once; the top ten hold 0.39%. The CDR3 has 10 amino acids. Germline lookup yields CDR1 SGHAT and CDR2 FQNNGV. Trimming cost V 5 bases and J 8 bases, with 6 bases left between them. Of note for this clone: The antigen remains undetermined.

Study-level points and caveats: Blood was the sole source, and tissue repertoires probably differ.

Sequenced sample: naive CD4+ T cells from PBMCs. This sample's subset: CD45RA+ positively selected. This TCR was recovered from a man between 18 and 35 years old in good health. Some clones in this sample may be carry-over from other donors' samples. The chain couples TRBV11-2 to TRBJ1-1; D is unresolved. The CDR3 spells CASSHTEAFF. In nucleotides, the CDR3 is TGTGCCAGCAGCCATACGGAAGCTTTCTTT.